One sample yielded the 30 T cell receptor beta chains listed below, sequenced in a study of T-cell reconstitution after alpha-beta-depleted transplantation in children. The TCRbeta library was prepared with unique molecular identifiers. One entry per CDR3 protein, called by TCRdb with MiXCR from the PCR reads. The data hold 640,000 or so distinct CDR3 sequences, with approximately 15% observed a single time. The sample here was PBMCs from the stem cell graft donor, taken from the stem cell graft. All receptors come from a human donor who donated a stem cell graft to a child with acute myeloid leukemia.

There are many counts of this clonotype. The CDR3 DNA sequence: TGCAGTGCTAGCAGGGAGGATGGCTACACCTTC. It is translated as CSASREDGYTF. The chain carries TRBV20-1 and TRBJ1-2; D is perhaps TRBD1 (5 bases). The ends were cut back, 3 bases at V and 6 bases at J, with 8 bases in the middle. The germline gives CDR1 DFQATT, CDR2 SNEGSKA (reference sequence). The length of the CDR3 is 11 residues.

V usage is TRBV5-1 and J usage is TRBJ2-2, with 7 bases identical to TRBD1. CDR3 length: 17 amino acids. Germline V gene lookup returns CDR1 SGHRS and CDR2 YFSETQ. The V and J ends lost 5 bases and 1 base, in that order; junction bases with no gene match: 11. The CDR3 DNA is TGCGCCAGCAGACAGGGGTTCGTTGATGGGAACACCGGGGAGCTGTTTTTT. Its protein product is CASRQGFVDGNTGELFF.

This clonotype was observed at least ten times. This chain connects TRBV29-1 to TRBJ2-7; a weak D match, TRBD2 (6 bases). The germline gives CDR1 SQVTM, CDR2 ANQGSEA. CDR3 length equals 12 residues. The V gene lost 3 bases and the J gene lost 1 base, with 7 bases spanning the gap. CDR3: CSVERGSYEQYF. DNA of the CDR3: TGCAGCGTTGAGCGGGGATCCTACGAGCAGTACTTC.

This clonotype was recorded at least ten times. The genes are TRBV5-4 and TRBJ2-3; D perhaps matches TRBD1 (5 bases). The CDR3 runs 13 residues. The germline CDR1 and CDR2 sequences are SGHNT and YYREEE (reference sequence). V shed 3 bases and J shed 5 bases, with 10 bases lying between them. CDR3 sequence: CASSYRNEDTQYF. CDR3 in DNA: TGTGCCAGCAGCTACAGGAATGAAGATACGCAGTATTTT.

Many counts were recorded for this clonotype. The chain has TRBV7-3 and TRBJ1-2; TRBD1 matches 9 bases. With V trimmed by 5 bases and J by 6 bases, 19 bases remained unmatched. The CDR3 runs 18 residues. Germline V gene sequence: CDR1 SGHTA, CDR2 FQGTGA. The CDR3 sequence is CASSPLAGTGSGNDGYTF. DNA for the CDR3: TGTGCCAGCAGCCCTTTGGCCGGGACAGGGAGTGGGAACGATGGCTACACCTTC.

This clonotype was observed many times. The chain employs TRBV5-1 and TRBJ2-5, with no clear D. This CDR3 contains 12 residues. V was shortened by 2 bases and J by 3 bases, with 5 bases between the two germline ends. The germline V gene has CDR1 SGHRS and CDR2 YFSETQ. The CDR3 sequence is CASSFPEETQYF. The CDR3 DNA reads TGCGCCAGCAGCTTTCCGGAAGAGACCCAGTACTTC.

The chain recombines TRBV5-1 with TRBJ2-7, with 9 bases identical to TRBD1. The CDR3 loop spans 14 amino acids. Germline loops: CDR1 SGHRS, CDR2 YFSETQ. Trimming at V came to 2 bases and at J to 4 bases, leaving 4 bases not matched to a gene. Written as DNA, the CDR3 is TGCGCCAGCAGCTTCCGACAGGGGGTTTACGAGCAGTACTTC. Translation gives CASSFRQGVYEQYF.

CDR3 coding DNA: TGTGCCAGCAGCCACATTCCCAAACCCACAGATACGCAGTATTTT. Encoded protein: CASSHIPKPTDTQYF. The chain joins TRBV12-3 or TRBV12-4 to TRBJ2-3; no reliable D call. The V and J ends lost 6 bases and 2 bases respectively, with 15 bases between them. The CDR3 is made up of 15 amino acids.

This clonotype was observed at least ten times. The genes are TRBV10-3 and TRBJ2-1; possibly TRBD2 for D (5 bases). The CDR3 is 14 residues long. Germline lookup yields CDR1 ENHRY and CDR2 SYGVKD. Trimming took 0 bases from V and 6 from J, leaving 9 bases between them. The CDR3 loop reads CAISESSDLNEQFF. The CDR3 nucleotides read TGTGCCATCAGTGAGTCTAGCGACCTCAATGAGCAGTTCTTC.

This clonotype has just a few counts. V is TRBV6-2 or TRBV6-3 and J is TRBJ2-1; 9 bases are shared with TRBD2. J was trimmed by 3 bases and V by 4 bases; bases with no gene match: 19. Germline V gene lookup returns CDR1 MNHEY and CDR2 SVGEGT. This CDR3 is built from 20 residues. Here the CDR3 DNA reads TGTGCCAGCAGTTTTAGCGGGGGAGAATTTAATGACGACGACTACAATGAGCAGTTCTTC. Amino acid sequence: CASSFSGGEFNDDDYNEQFF.

This clonotype showed up just a few times. V is TRBV12-3 or TRBV12-4 and J is TRBJ1-6; TRBD1 agrees at 7 bases. The CDR3 runs to 17 residues. The junction had 11 bases not matched to a gene; V was cut back by 5 bases and J by 4 bases. CDR3 amino acids: CASSATGTLGYNSPLHF. The CDR3, as DNA: TGTGCCAGCAGTGCGACAGGGACTCTGGGGTATAATTCACCCCTCCACTTT.

This clonotype occurred many times. The J gene is TRBJ2-7, the V gene TRBV5-6; 7 bases fit TRBD1. Trimming cost V 0 bases and J 4 bases; bases outside gene matches: 7. The CDR3 consists of 15 residues. Germline loops: CDR1 SGHDT, CDR2 YYEEEE. CDR3 DNA sequence: TGTGCCAGCAGCTTGGAGACAGGGAAGTGGTACGAGCAGTACGTC. Amino acids: CASSLETGKWYEQYV.

This clonotype was counted a few times. The chain uses TRBV7-9 and TRBJ1-2; TRBD1 agrees at 7 bases. Trimming cost V 5 bases and J 8 bases; bases outside gene matches: 8. The CDR3 is 13 amino acids. In germline, CDR1 is SEHNR, CDR2 FQNEAQ (reference sequence). The CDR3 protein is CASSARQGWGYTF. In DNA, the CDR3 is TGTGCCAGCAGCGCCCGACAGGGATGGGGCTACACCTTC.

The chain combines TRBV5-1 with TRBJ2-1; tentative D call: TRBD2 (5 bases). This CDR3 spans 15 amino acids. V lost 2 bases and J lost 7, with 16 bases in between. The germline CDR1 and CDR2 sequences are SGHRS and YFSETQ. As DNA, the CDR3 is TGCGCCAGCAGCTTTGGAGGAAACCTTAGGAATGAGCAGTTCTTC. Translation gives CASSFGGNLRNEQFF. Variable domain in full (rest from reference TRBV5-1 and TRBJ2-1): KAGVTQTPRYLIKTRGQQVTLSCSPISGHRSVSWYQQTPGQGLQFLFEYFSETQRNKGNFPGRFSGRQFSNSRSEMNVSTLELGDSALYLCASSFGGNLRNEQFFGPGTRLTVL.

J is TRBJ2-2 and V is TRBV12-3 or TRBV12-4; TRBD1 or TRBD2 may be the D gene (7 bases each). CDR3 length equals 15 residues. Trimming took off 5 bases at V and 6 bases at J, with 16 bases between the two ends. This CDR3 is CASSPSTGRAGELFF. The CDR3, as DNA: TGTGCCAGCAGTCCCTCGACAGGGAGGGCCGGGGAGCTGTTTTTT.

This clonotype was observed many times. The chain recombines TRBV20-1 with TRBJ2-3, with 16 bases lining up with TRBD2. V lost 6 bases, J lost 1 base, and 4 bases stayed unmatched. Germline-derived CDR1 and CDR2 are DFQATT and SNEGSKA (reference sequence). The CDR3 sequence is 16 residues long. The chain's CDR3 is CSAGTSGGARTDTQYF. The CDR3 nucleotides read TGCAGTGCCGGGACTAGCGGGGGGGCGCGCACAGATACGCAGTATTTT.

This clonotype has ten or more counts. The chain couples TRBV12-3 or TRBV12-4 to TRBJ1-4; D uncertain. With 1 base removed from V and 0 bases from J, the gap between germline ends came to 9 bases. This CDR3 contains 16 residues. The CDR3 nucleotides read TGTGCCAGCAGTTTAGGAGAGGTCACAACTAATGAAAAACTGTTTTTT. Its protein product is CASSLGEVTTNEKLFF.

The chain recombines TRBV3-1 with TRBJ2-2, with TRBD1 as a possible D gene (6 bases). CDR1 is LGHDT and CDR2 is YNNKEL in the germline V gene (reference sequence). The CDR3 is 15 residues long. Trimming took 7 bases from V and 6 from J, leaving 18 bases between them. As DNA, the CDR3 is TGTGCCAGCAACCGAGGGGGAAGGGCGGCCGGGGAGCTGTTTTTT. It specifies CASNRGGRAAGELFF.

This clonotype was seen at least ten times. The chain is built from TRBV11-2 and TRBJ2-1, with 9 bases aligning to TRBD2. V shed 1 base and J 6 bases; nucleotides not matched to a gene: 1. The CDR3 is made up of 14 amino acids. From germline, CDR1 is SGHAT and CDR2 FQNNGV. The CDR3 loop reads CASSLGGGANEQFF. DNA of the CDR3: TGTGCCAGCAGCTTAGGCGGGGGGGCCAATGAGCAGTTCTTC.

This clonotype was observed a few times. V is TRBV5-5 and J is TRBJ1-1; the D gene is possibly TRBD1 (6 bases). V gave up 0 bases and J gave up 4 bases, with 13 bases separating them. This CDR3 contains 15 residues. Germline V lookup: CDR1 SGHKS, CDR2 YYEKEE (reference sequence). In DNA, the CDR3 is TGTGCCAGCAGCTTGGCCGGGACACGGGGCACTGAAGCTTTCTTT. It specifies CASSLAGTRGTEAFF.

The table lists this clonotype with a few counts. The chain employs TRBV7-6 and TRBJ2-2, with 7 bases lining up with TRBD1. Germline assignment: CDR1 SGHVS and CDR2 FNYEAQ. The CDR3 totals 18 residues. The V segment lost 5 bases and the J segment 0 bases; nucleotides outside the gene matches: 12. The CDR3 is CASSTQTGTPTNTGELFF. The CDR3 bases are TGTGCCAGCAGCACCCAGACAGGGACGCCAACGAACACCGGGGAGCTGTTTTTT.

This clonotype was seen ten or more times. The V and J genes are TRBV5-1 and TRBJ2-1, with a tentative D call TRBD1 (5 bases). Germline CDR1 SGHRS, CDR2 YFSETQ. This CDR3 is 13 amino acids long. V was cut by 0 bases and J by 5 bases, with 6 bases left in between. CDR3 region: CASSLDRNNEQFF. Written as DNA, the CDR3 is TGCGCCAGCAGCTTGGACAGGAACAATGAGCAGTTCTTC.

There are a few counts of this clonotype. The chain uses TRBV12-3 or TRBV12-4 and TRBJ2-5, with 7 bases that match TRBD1. This CDR3 is built from 14 residues. V trimming: 5 bases; J trimming: 1 base; junction bases outside the gene matches: 4. The CDR3 nucleotides are TGTGCCAGCAGTGGGACAGCCCCCCAAGAGACCCAGTACTTC. Residues: CASSGTAPQETQYF.

This chain uses TRBV24-1 with TRBJ2-7; D may match TRBD1 or TRBD2 (6 bases each). Germline V CDR1 and CDR2: KGHDR, SFDVKD. This CDR3 has 12 amino acids. V lost 1 base, J lost 11 bases, and 11 bases lay in between. CDR3 DNA: TGTGCCACCAGTGATTTACGGGGGCAGAAGTACTTC. Its protein is CATSDLRGQKYF.

This sequence joins TRBV7-2 and TRBJ1-2, with D perhaps TRBD1 (5 bases). Germline values: CDR1 SGHTA, CDR2 FQGNSA. The CDR3 consists of 15 residues. Trimming cost V 5 bases and J 2 bases, with 15 bases left between them. The CDR3 protein is CASSPTGGGNYGYTF. CDR3 bases: TGTGCCAGCAGCCCCACCGGGGGAGGCAACTATGGCTACACCTTC.

This clonotype was observed at least ten times. The gene calls are TRBV29-1 and TRBJ1-1; a weak D match, TRBD1 (6 bases). Germline V lookup: CDR1 SQVTM, CDR2 ANQGSEA. Trimming took 6 bases from V and 3 from J, leaving 26 bases between them. The CDR3 runs to 17 residues. CDR3 loop: CSVDAHALGAVDTEAFF. CDR3 in DNA: TGCAGCGTCGACGCACATGCTCTGGGGGCCGTGGACACTGAAGCTTTCTTT. The full variable domain, in which reference TRBV29-1 and TRBJ1-1 provide the parts outside the CDR3, is SAVISQKPSRDICQRGTSLTIQCQVDSQVTMMFWYRQQPGQSLTLIATANQGSEATYESGFVIDKFPISRPNLTFSTLTVSNMSPEDSSIYLCSVDAHALGAVDTEAFFGQGTRLTVV.

The rearrangement links TRBV5-1 to TRBJ2-7; 9 positions agree with TRBD1. Trimming took 4 bases from V and 3 from J; bases not matched to a gene: 11. Germline V gene sequence: CDR1 SGHRS, CDR2 YFSETQ. The CDR3 is 16 residues long. The CDR3 DNA sequence: TGCGCCAGCAGCGTTCGAGGACAGGGGAACAGCTACGAGCAGTACTTC. As protein: CASSVRGQGNSYEQYF.

This clonotype has a count of ten or more. This chain links TRBV20-1 with TRBJ2-5; possibly TRBD1 or TRBD2 for D (5 bases each). CDR3 size: 12 residues. V lost 6 bases and J 4 bases, leaving 12 bases between the germline ends. Germline CDR1 is DFQATT and CDR2 is SNEGSKA (reference sequence). The CDR3 DNA is TGCAGTGCCCCGTGGGGGACAGAGACCCAGTACTTC. Translated, it gives CSAPWGTETQYF.

This clonotype was recorded at least ten times. The chain combines TRBV4-2 with TRBJ2-6, with TRBD2 as a possible D gene (6 bases). The CDR3 extends over 16 amino acids. CDR1 and CDR2 from the germline V gene are LGHNA and YNFKEQ. V dropped 3 bases and J dropped 4 bases, with 13 bases sitting between them. As DNA, the CDR3 is TGTGCCAGCAGCCACCCAATGGGAGGAGGGGCCAACGTCCTGACTTTC. This translates into CASSHPMGGGANVLTF.

This sequence joins TRBV4-1 and TRBJ2-1, with a possible D match to TRBD2 (5 bases). With 0 bases removed from V and 1 base from J, the gap between germline ends came to 13 bases. The germline CDR1 and CDR2 sequences are MGHRA and YSYEKL. The CDR3 runs 17 residues. In DNA, the CDR3 is TGCGCCAGCAGCCAAGAGGCCGGGATCCAGTCCTACAATGAGCAGTTCTTC. Encoded protein: CASSQEAGIQSYNEQFF.